This is a list of T cell receptor beta chains from one sample in a study of T-cell memory formation after mild COVID-19. TCRdb itself ran the 5' RACE reads through MiXCR, one entry per CDR3 protein. The sample lists approximately 340,000 distinct CDR3 sequences, over 10% occurring once. Sequencing was done on a sample of PBMCs or a T cell subset sorted from them (not recorded which). These receptors originate from a man aged 18 to 30 who had mild COVID-19 (a few samples of this study predate the infection). Cell type and time point are not known. Each CDR3 is given with its conserved first and last residue. Fields, in order: V gene, clone size, D gene, J gene, CDR3 protein, CDR3 DNA. The D gene is left open where the match is weak. Rows may omit the clone size; those that give it use once, few, many or a size class.

v_gene: TRBV4-3
abundance: -
d_gene: -
j_gene: TRBJ1-6
CDR3aa: CASSQDRASSGSPLHF
CDR3nt: TGCGCCAGCAGCCAAGATCGGGCCTCTAGCGGTTCACCCCTCCACTTT

v_gene: TRBV5-1
abundance: few
d_gene: TRBD1
j_gene: TRBJ1-1
CDR3aa: CASSLRDRVAEAFF
CDR3nt: TGCGCCAGCAGCTTGCGGGACAGGGTCGCTGAAGCTTTCTTT

v_gene: TRBV5-1
abundance: many
d_gene: -
j_gene: TRBJ2-1
CDR3aa: CASSLERVTYNEQFF
CDR3nt: TGCGCCAGCAGCTTGGAACGGGTGACCTACAATGAGCAGTTCTTC

v_gene: TRBV5-1
abundance: few
d_gene: -
j_gene: TRBJ2-2
CDR3aa: CASSLKKNTGELFF
CDR3nt: TGCGCCAGCAGCTTAAAAAAGAACACCGGGGAGCTGTTTTTT

v_gene: TRBV29-1
abundance: -
d_gene: -
j_gene: TRBJ2-3
CDR3aa: CSVEGTDGTDTQYF
CDR3nt: TGCAGCGTTGAAGGGACCGACGGCACAGATACGCAGTATTTT

v_gene: TRBV6-5
abundance: few
d_gene: -
j_gene: TRBJ1-1
CDR3aa: CASSLGPIRTEAFF
CDR3nt: TGTGCCAGCAGTTTAGGCCCGATTAGGACTGAAGCTTTCTTT

v_gene: TRBV20-1
abundance: few
d_gene: -
j_gene: TRBJ1-1
CDR3aa: CSAPNPRNTEAFF
CDR3nt: TGCAGTGCTCCGAACCCCCGGAACACTGAAGCTTTCTTT

v_gene: TRBV27
abundance: -
d_gene: TRBD2
j_gene: TRBJ2-3
CDR3aa: CASSLFSGATDTQYF
CDR3nt: TGTGCCAGCAGTTTATTTAGCGGGGCCACAGATACGCAGTATTTT

v_gene: TRBV5-1
abundance: many
d_gene: -
j_gene: TRBJ1-3
CDR3aa: CASSLDAAGAFGNTIYF
CDR3nt: TGCGCCAGCAGCTTGGACGCCGCGGGCGCATTCGGAAACACCATATATTTT

v_gene: TRBV5-1
abundance: -
d_gene: -
j_gene: TRBJ2-3
CDR3aa: CASLRGPSTDTQYF
CDR3nt: TGCGCCAGCTTACGGGGCCCTAGCACAGATACGCAGTATTTT

v_gene: TRBV5-5
abundance: -
d_gene: -
j_gene: TRBJ2-1
CDR3aa: CASSFPGAKGSYNEQFF
CDR3nt: TGTGCCAGCAGCTTTCCGGGGGCGAAGGGGTCCTACAATGAGCAGTTCTTC

v_gene: TRBV29-1
abundance: -
d_gene: -
j_gene: TRBJ2-1
CDR3aa: CSVGRRTDISSYNEQFF
CDR3nt: TGCAGCGTTGGGCGGAGGACAGACATAAGCTCCTACAATGAGCAGTTCTTC

v_gene: TRBV15
abundance: few
d_gene: TRBD1
j_gene: TRBJ2-3
CDR3aa: CATSTDPVTGADTQYF
CDR3nt: TGTGCCACCAGCACCGACCCTGTGACAGGGGCCGATACGCAGTATTTT

v_gene: TRBV24-1
abundance: -
d_gene: -
j_gene: TRBJ2-3
CDR3aa: CATSDPHTDTQYF
CDR3nt: TGTGCCACCAGTGATCCCCACACAGATACGCAGTATTTT

v_gene: TRBV9
abundance: few
d_gene: -
j_gene: TRBJ2-2
CDR3aa: CASSVTGTNTGELFF
CDR3nt: TGTGCCAGCAGCGTGACCGGAACGAACACCGGGGAGCTGTTTTTT

v_gene: TRBV5-1
abundance: few
d_gene: -
j_gene: TRBJ2-7
CDR3aa: CASSLDGISSYEQYF
CDR3nt: TGCGCCAGCAGCTTGGACGGGATCAGCTCCTACGAGCAGTACTTC

v_gene: TRBV24-1
abundance: few
d_gene: -
j_gene: TRBJ2-5
CDR3aa: CATSDDQTETQYF
CDR3nt: TGTGCCACCAGTGATGACCAGACGGAGACCCAGTACTTC

v_gene: TRBV2
abundance: -
d_gene: -
j_gene: TRBJ1-4
CDR3aa: CASSEVIGPEKLFF
CDR3nt: TGTGCCAGCAGTGAAGTGATAGGGCCTGAAAAACTGTTTTTT

v_gene: TRBV12-3/TRBV12-4
abundance: few
d_gene: TRBD1
j_gene: TRBJ1-5
CDR3aa: CASKTGGWDNQPQHF
CDR3nt: TGTGCCAGTAAGACAGGGGGATGGGACAATCAGCCCCAGCATTTT

v_gene: TRBV12-5
abundance: few
d_gene: TRBD2
j_gene: TRBJ2-1
CDR3aa: CASGLVASGGDEQFF
CDR3nt: TGTGCTAGTGGTTTGGTAGCTAGCGGGGGGGATGAGCAGTTCTTC

v_gene: TRBV24-1
abundance: -
d_gene: TRBD1
j_gene: TRBJ2-5
CDR3aa: CATSDLGQAGWTQYF
CDR3nt: TGTGCCACCAGTGATTTGGGACAGGCCGGCTGGACCCAGTACTTC

v_gene: TRBV7-3
abundance: few
d_gene: -
j_gene: TRBJ2-1
CDR3aa: CASSFGAVGRGPYNEQFF
CDR3nt: TGTGCCAGCAGCTTCGGAGCGGTGGGGCGGGGCCCCTACAATGAGCAGTTCTTC

v_gene: TRBV6-5
abundance: -
d_gene: -
j_gene: TRBJ2-5
CDR3aa: CASGNLETQYF
CDR3nt: TGTGCCAGCGGTAACTTAGAGACCCAGTACTTC

v_gene: TRBV11-2
abundance: few
d_gene: -
j_gene: TRBJ1-2
CDR3aa: CASSLVETGYGYTF
CDR3nt: TGTGCCAGCAGCTTAGTCGAGACAGGATATGGCTACACCTTC

v_gene: TRBV24-1
abundance: -
d_gene: -
j_gene: TRBJ2-2
CDR3aa: CATSDLIADSGELFF
CDR3nt: TGTGCCACCAGTGATTTGATAGCGGACTCCGGGGAGCTGTTTTTT

v_gene: TRBV20-1
abundance: many
d_gene: -
j_gene: TRBJ2-5
CDR3aa: CSASITGEVETQYF
CDR3nt: TGCAGTGCCTCTATAACAGGGGAGGTAGAGACCCAGTACTTC

v_gene: TRBV14
abundance: few
d_gene: -
j_gene: TRBJ2-2
CDR3aa: CASSQVVGTGELFF
CDR3nt: TGTGCCAGCAGCCAAGTTGTCGGCACCGGGGAGCTGTTTTTT

v_gene: TRBV5-1
abundance: -
d_gene: -
j_gene: TRBJ2-1
CDR3aa: CASSGQTNEQFF
CDR3nt: TGCGCCAGCAGTGGACAGACCAATGAGCAGTTCTTC

v_gene: TRBV4-1
abundance: few
d_gene: -
j_gene: TRBJ2-5
CDR3aa: CASSQVEPEGETQYF
CDR3nt: TGCGCCAGCAGCCAAGTGGAACCTGAGGGGGAGACCCAGTACTTC

v_gene: TRBV7-3
abundance: -
d_gene: -
j_gene: TRBJ1-4
CDR3aa: CASSLSGGGATNEKLFF
CDR3nt: TGTGCCAGCAGCTTAAGCGGTGGGGGTGCAACTAATGAAAAACTGTTTTTT

v_gene: TRBV6-2/TRBV6-3
abundance: few
d_gene: -
j_gene: TRBJ1-2
CDR3aa: CASQGNYGYTF
CDR3nt: TGTGCCAGCCAGGGGAACTATGGCTACACCTTC

v_gene: TRBV11-2
abundance: many
d_gene: -
j_gene: TRBJ1-1
CDR3aa: CASSLGLVTEAFF
CDR3nt: TGTGCCAGCAGCTTAGGCCTGGTCACTGAAGCTTTCTTT

v_gene: TRBV12-3/TRBV12-4
abundance: -
d_gene: -
j_gene: TRBJ1-5
CDR3aa: CASTKRRDQPQHF
CDR3nt: TGTGCCAGCACTAAACGGCGCGATCAGCCCCAGCATTTT

v_gene: TRBV2
abundance: few
d_gene: TRBD2
j_gene: TRBJ2-1
CDR3aa: CASSGGGASFSSYNEQFF
CDR3nt: TGTGCCAGCAGTGGCGGGGGGGCCTCCTTTAGCTCCTACAATGAGCAGTTCTTC

v_gene: TRBV20-1
abundance: -
d_gene: -
j_gene: TRBJ1-2
CDR3aa: CSARREPPPSYGYTF
CDR3nt: TGCAGTGCTAGGCGGGAACCCCCCCCATCATATGGCTACACCTTC

v_gene: TRBV5-1
abundance: -
d_gene: -
j_gene: TRBJ1-1
CDR3aa: CASSLGGDAAEAFF
CDR3nt: TGCGCCAGCAGCTTGGGAGGGGATGCGGCTGAAGCTTTCTTT

v_gene: TRBV2
abundance: few
d_gene: TRBD1
j_gene: TRBJ2-1
CDR3aa: CASSPQGTGEQFF
CDR3nt: TGTGCCAGCAGTCCACAGGGGACCGGTGAGCAGTTCTTC

v_gene: TRBV3-1
abundance: few
d_gene: -
j_gene: TRBJ2-3
CDR3aa: CASSQALGPDTQYF
CDR3nt: TGTGCCAGCAGCCAAGCCCTAGGTCCAGATACGCAGTATTTT

v_gene: TRBV4-2
abundance: -
d_gene: -
j_gene: TRBJ2-6
CDR3aa: CASSQDHSVANVLTF
CDR3nt: TGTGCCAGCAGCCAAGATCACTCTGTGGCCAACGTCCTGACTTTC

v_gene: TRBV6-2/TRBV6-3
abundance: many
d_gene: -
j_gene: TRBJ2-5
CDR3aa: CASKDYRETQYF
CDR3nt: TGTGCCAGCAAGGACTATCGGGAGACCCAGTACTTC

v_gene: TRBV7-2
abundance: -
d_gene: TRBD1
j_gene: TRBJ1-1
CDR3aa: CASGRDRGRTEAFF
CDR3nt: TGTGCCAGCGGACGGGACAGGGGTAGAACTGAAGCTTTCTTT

v_gene: TRBV7-2
abundance: -
d_gene: -
j_gene: TRBJ2-1
CDR3aa: CASSLYPNEQFF
CDR3nt: TGTGCCAGCAGCTTATACCCTAATGAGCAGTTCTTC

v_gene: TRBV7-9
abundance: few
d_gene: -
j_gene: TRBJ2-3
CDR3aa: CASSSPLTSTDTQYF
CDR3nt: TGTGCCAGCAGCTCCCCCCTGACCAGCACAGATACGCAGTATTTT

v_gene: TRBV15
abundance: -
d_gene: -
j_gene: TRBJ2-3
CDR3aa: CATSRDAGNRDTQYF
CDR3nt: TGTGCCACCAGCAGAGATGCAGGGAACCGGGATACGCAGTATTTT

v_gene: TRBV19
abundance: -
d_gene: TRBD1
j_gene: TRBJ2-1
CDR3aa: CASSIGHLETGVCEQFF
CDR3nt: TGTGCCAGTAGTATAGGGCATCTCGAGACAGGGGTCTGCGAGCAGTTCTTC

v_gene: TRBV4-3
abundance: -
d_gene: TRBD1
j_gene: TRBJ2-7
CDR3aa: CASSQDGQGEIEQYF
CDR3nt: TGCGCCAGCAGCCAAGACGGGCAGGGGGAGATCGAGCAGTACTTC

v_gene: TRBV10-2
abundance: -
d_gene: -
j_gene: TRBJ1-1
CDR3aa: CASSPGGGSTEAFF
CDR3nt: TGCGCCAGCAGCCCCGGCGGGGGGAGCACTGAAGCTTTCTTT

v_gene: TRBV7-2
abundance: few
d_gene: TRBD1
j_gene: TRBJ1-1
CDR3aa: CASSSQQGADTEAFF
CDR3nt: TGTGCCAGCAGCTCACAACAGGGGGCCGACACTGAAGCTTTCTTT

v_gene: TRBV28
abundance: many
d_gene: -
j_gene: TRBJ2-2
CDR3aa: CASSPLGMNTGELFF
CDR3nt: TGTGCCAGCTCTCCTCTTGGGATGAACACCGGGGAGCTGTTTTTT

v_gene: TRBV6-6
abundance: few
d_gene: -
j_gene: TRBJ2-7
CDR3aa: CASSETGNQQYF
CDR3nt: TGTGCCAGCAGTGAGACAGGTAACCAGCAGTACTTC

v_gene: TRBV7-2
abundance: -
d_gene: TRBD1
j_gene: TRBJ2-5
CDR3aa: CASSFTGTGGGKTQYF
CDR3nt: TGTGCCAGCAGCTTCACCGGGACAGGGGGCGGGAAGACCCAGTACTTC

v_gene: TRBV5-1
abundance: -
d_gene: TRBD2
j_gene: TRBJ2-5
CDR3aa: CASSLELARNQETQYF
CDR3nt: TGCGCCAGCAGCTTGGAACTAGCGAGAAACCAAGAGACCCAGTACTTC

v_gene: TRBV9
abundance: few
d_gene: TRBD1
j_gene: TRBJ1-4
CDR3aa: CASSVGPGDRSEKLFF
CDR3nt: TGTGCCAGCAGCGTAGGGCCAGGGGACAGATCTGAAAAACTGTTTTTT

v_gene: TRBV5-1
abundance: few
d_gene: TRBD2
j_gene: TRBJ2-7
CDR3aa: CASSLPRGGVLYEQYF
CDR3nt: TGCGCCAGCAGCTTGCCTCGGGGGGGCGTGCTTTACGAGCAGTACTTC

v_gene: TRBV7-2
abundance: -
d_gene: -
j_gene: TRBJ1-2
CDR3aa: CASNWEGRVRGGYTF
CDR3nt: TGTGCCAGCAACTGGGAGGGGCGTGTAAGGGGTGGCTACACCTTC

v_gene: TRBV7-2
abundance: few
d_gene: -
j_gene: TRBJ2-1
CDR3aa: CASSPRRSSYNEQFF
CDR3nt: TGTGCCAGCAGCCCTCGGCGGAGCTCCTACAATGAGCAGTTCTTC

v_gene: TRBV12-3/TRBV12-4
abundance: few
d_gene: -
j_gene: TRBJ1-1
CDR3aa: CASSAPRDTEAFF
CDR3nt: TGTGCCAGCAGCGCCCCCAGGGACACTGAAGCTTTCTTT

v_gene: TRBV12-3/TRBV12-4
abundance: -
d_gene: -
j_gene: TRBJ1-5
CDR3aa: CASTQTGGGRQPQHF
CDR3nt: TGTGCCAGCACCCAAACTGGGGGGGGCCGGCAGCCCCAGCATTTT

v_gene: TRBV24-1
abundance: -
d_gene: -
j_gene: TRBJ1-5
CDR3aa: CATSDPTGIQPQHF
CDR3nt: TGTGCCACCAGTGATCCCACAGGGATTCAGCCCCAGCATTTT

v_gene: TRBV18
abundance: -
d_gene: TRBD1
j_gene: TRBJ1-5
CDR3aa: CASSPGQGEDQPQHF
CDR3nt: TGTGCCAGCTCACCGGGGCAGGGGGAGGATCAGCCCCAGCATTTT